Shown below are 28 T cell receptor beta chains from a single sample sequenced in a study of cytomegalovirus exposure and HLA in healthy donors. PCR involved 60 Vbeta and 13 Jbeta primers. Profiling relied on immunoSEQ multiplex PCR, and the TCRdb table lists in-frame clones only, not all of them. The data contain about 120,000 clones, about 75% of them singletons. The sample was PBMCs. Every receptor here comes from a man aged 55 to 70 in good health and CMV-seropositive.

This chain uses TRBV5-6 with TRBJ1-1; D is perhaps TRBD1 (6 bases). The CDR3 extends over 14 amino acids. The germline V gene encodes CDR1 SGHDT and CDR2 YYEEEE. V lost 4 bases and J lost 4, with 14 bases in between. CDR3 DNA: TGTGCCAGCAGCCCAGGGGCCATTAGCACTGAAGCTTTCTTT. Translated, it gives CASSPGAISTEAFF. Filled out from reference TRBV5-6 and TRBJ1-1, the complete variable domain reads DAGVTQSPTHLIKTRGQQVTLRCSPKSGHDTVSWYQQALGQGPQFIFQYYEEEERQRGNFPDRFSGHQFPNYSSELNVNALLLGDSALYLCASSPGAISTEAFFGQGTRLTVV.

The rearrangement links TRBV29-1 to TRBJ2-7; 7 positions match TRBD2. V dropped 4 bases and J dropped 3; count of bases not matched to a gene: 9. CDR1 is SQVTM, CDR2 ANQGSEA, per germline. CDR3 length: 14 amino acids. The CDR3 region is CSVGGGTPYYEQYF. CDR3 sequence (DNA): TGCAGCGTTGGGGGAGGGACTCCCTACTACGAGCAGTACTTC.

The J gene is TRBJ1-2, the V gene TRBV2, with TRBD1 matching 8 bases. The V gene end was trimmed by 4 bases and the J gene end by 9 bases; junction bases not matched to a gene: 4. There are 12 residues in the CDR3. Germline V gene sequence: CDR1 SNHLY, CDR2 FYNNEI. The chain's CDR3 is CASSGDRFRYTF. CDR3 DNA: TGTGCCAGCAGTGGGGACAGGTTTCGCTACACCTTC.

This chain joins TRBV5-5 and TRBJ1-2; 8 bases are shared with TRBD1. The CDR3 is 15 residues long. The germline gives CDR1 SGHKS, CDR2 YYEKEE (reference sequence). V dropped 4 bases and J dropped 6; count of bases not matched to a gene: 11. CDR3 bases: TGTGCCAGCAGCACACCGACAGGGGAAGGAAATGGCTACACCTTC. This encodes CASSTPTGEGNGYTF.

The rearrangement links TRBV19 to TRBJ1-5; 7 positions agree with TRBD1. The CDR3 is made up of 14 amino acids. From germline, CDR1 is LNHDA and CDR2 SQIVND (reference sequence). V lost 4 bases and J lost 10; bases outside the gene matches: 10. The CDR3 loop reads CASSTPGTVEPQHF. Here the CDR3 DNA reads TGTGCCAGTAGTACTCCCGGGACAGTAGAACCCCAGCATTTT.

The chain has TRBV14 and TRBJ1-2; 8 bases align to TRBD1. The J segment lost 3 bases and the V segment lost 5 bases, leaving 5 bases of the junction unmatched. Per germline, CDR1 SGHDN and CDR2 FVKESK. This CDR3 comprises 14 residues. CDR3 residues: CASSGRQGYYGYTF. CDR3 nucleotides: TGTGCCAGCAGCGGAAGACAGGGGTACTATGGCTACACCTTC.

The chain combines TRBV11-2 with TRBJ2-7, with TRBD2 matching over 8 bases. V dropped 3 bases and J dropped 3; count of bases not matched to a gene: 13. Per germline, CDR1 SGHAT and CDR2 FQNNGV. This CDR3 has 17 residues. The DNA for the CDR3 is TGTGCCAGCAGCTTTAGTCTCCCGGGAGGGAGGATCTACGAGCAGTACTTC. Translating gives CASSFSLPGGRIYEQYF.

J is TRBJ2-3 and V is TRBV7-6; D perhaps matches TRBD2 (7 bases). V lost 1 base and J lost 9, with 20 bases in between. The length of the CDR3 is 16 residues. Germline values: CDR1 SGHVS, CDR2 FNYEAQ. CDR3 amino acids: CASSLGRGGVGDTQYF. The CDR3 DNA reads as TGTGCCAGCAGCTTAGGAAGGGGGGGAGTAGGAGACACGCAGTATTTT.

This sequence joins TRBV18 and TRBJ2-2; 7 bases line up with TRBD2. CDR1 KGHSH and CDR2 LQKENI come from the germline V gene. The CDR3 consists of 19 residues. With V trimmed by 6 bases and J by 2 bases, 18 bases remained unmatched. CDR3 DNA sequence: TGTGCCAGCTCCCCCCCTAATCGCGGGGGAAGTAGTAACACCGGGGAGCTGTTTTTT. It is translated as CASSPPNRGGSSNTGELFF. The full variable domain, rest sourced from reference TRBV18 and TRBJ2-2, is NAGVMQNPRHLVRRRGQEARLRCSPMKGHSHVYWYRQLPEEGLKFMVYLQKENIIDESGMPKERFSAEFPKEGPSILRIQQVVRGDSAAYFCASSPPNRGGSSNTGELFFGEGSRLTVL.

The chain uses TRBV19 and TRBJ2-6; TRBD1 matches 7 bases. Germline trimming cut 6 bases from V and 4 bases from J; bases unmatched to any gene: 6. Germline CDR1 reads LNHDA; CDR2 reads SQIVND (reference sequence). CDR3 length equals 15 residues. DNA for the CDR3: TGTGCCAGTAGGCCACAGGGGAGCGGGGCCAACGTCCTGACTTTC. Protein sequence: CASRPQGSGANVLTF.

The rearrangement links TRBV2 to TRBJ2-5, with 9 nucleotides matching TRBD2. With the DNA end fitting TRBJ2-7 better, the J assignment may be wrong. Germline V gives CDR1 SNHLY, CDR2 FYNNEI. The CDR3 is 14 amino acids. The CDR3 region has the DNA TGTGCCAGCAGTGCGGCTAGCGGGACCTACGAGCAGTACTTC. Its translation is CASSAASGTYEQYF.

The chain recombines TRBV7-9 with TRBJ2-7; 9 positions agree with TRBD1. Germline assignment: CDR1 SEHNR and CDR2 FQNEAQ (reference sequence). Trimming at V came to 5 bases and at J to 5 bases, leaving 10 bases not matched to a gene. This CDR3 is built from 15 residues. The DNA of the CDR3 is TGTGCCAGCAGCCCACCCGGGACAGGGAGAAACGAGCAGTACTTC. It is translated as CASSPPGTGRNEQYF.

This clone has more than one count but fewer than ten. The chain recombines TRBV5-4 with TRBJ1-1; tentative D call: TRBD1 (5 bases). With 5 bases removed from V and 7 bases from J, the gap between germline ends came to 18 bases. Germline lookup yields CDR1 SGHNT and CDR2 YYREEE (reference sequence). This CDR3 contains 14 residues. CDR3 nucleotides: TGTGCCAGCAGGCTTCTGGGGGGTCAGGGTGAAGCTTTCTTT. Amino acids: CASRLLGGQGEAFF.

This clone came up a few times. The same CDR3 arises from other DNA sequences in this sample as well. The rearrangement links TRBV7-6 to TRBJ1-1, with 7 bases matching TRBD1. Germline CDR1 and CDR2: SGHVS and FNYEAQ. The ends lost 3 bases at V and 8 bases at J; junction bases unmatched: 0. The CDR3 is 11 amino acids. The chain's CDR3 is CASSLTGEAFF. In DNA form, the CDR3 reads TGTGCCAGCAGCTTGACAGGGGAAGCTTTCTTT.

The V gene is TRBV6-1, the J gene TRBJ2-7; 7 nucleotides align to TRBD1. This CDR3 has 14 residues. Germline V lookup: CDR1 MNHNS, CDR2 SASEGT. Trimming removed 5 bases from V and 7 bases from J; junction bases left unmatched: 11. DNA of the CDR3: TGTGCCAGCAGTTCTGACAGGGCAACGGGGGAGCAGTACTTC. This translates into CASSSDRATGEQYF.

V and J are TRBV5-6 and TRBJ2-7; perhaps TRBD1 as D (5 bases). V was trimmed by 0 bases and J by 3 bases, leaving 7 bases between them. Germline CDR1 SGHDT, CDR2 YYEEEE. The CDR3 runs 13 residues. CDR3 region: CASSLGQHYEQYF. The CDR3 DNA is TGTGCCAGCAGCTTGGGACAGCACTACGAGCAGTACTTC.

The rearrangement joins TRBV30 to TRBJ1-3, with no clear D. CDR3 length: 14 amino acids. With 0 bases removed from V and 1 base from J, the gap between germline ends came to 7 bases. Germline-derived CDR1 and CDR2 are GTSNPN and SVGIG (reference sequence). CDR3 sequence: CAWSVARSGNTIYF. In DNA form, the CDR3 reads TGTGCCTGGAGTGTAGCGAGGTCTGGAAACACCATATATTTT. Full variable domain (rest looked up from reference TRBV30 and TRBJ1-3): SQTIHQWPATLVQPVGSPLSLECTVEGTSNPNLYWYRQAAGRGLQLLFYSVGIGQISSEVPQNLSASRPQDRQFILSSKKLLLSDSGFYLCAWSVARSGNTIYFGEGSWLTVV.

The V gene is TRBV5-4, the J gene TRBJ1-2; D possibly corresponds to TRBD1 (6 bases). Trimming removed 5 bases at V and 4 bases at J, with 18 bases between. Germline lookup yields CDR1 SGHNT and CDR2 YYREEE (reference sequence). This CDR3 is 15 amino acids long. In nucleotides, the CDR3 is TGTGCCAGCAGTTCCTCCCGACAGGCGCGCTATGGCTACACCTTC. It codes for CASSSSRQARYGYTF.

The gene calls are TRBV5-1 and TRBJ1-2, with D tentatively TRBD1 (5 bases). Between the trimmed V and J ends, which lost 4 bases and 1 base, there was a span of 23 bases. The germline V gene encodes CDR1 SGHRS and CDR2 YFSETQ. The CDR3 covers 18 residues. DNA of the CDR3: TGCGCCAGCAGCAGGGACGGGGTGGAGGGACCTCATAACTATGGCTACACCTTC. This translates into CASSRDGVEGPHNYGYTF.

This clone has just one count. The genes are TRBV19 and TRBJ2-5, with TRBD2 identical over 9 bases. The CDR3 contains 16 residues. Trimming removed 6 bases from V and 4 bases from J; junction bases left unmatched: 12. Germline V gene lookup returns CDR1 LNHDA and CDR2 SQIVND (reference sequence). The CDR3 loop is CASSSLSGRLPETQYF. The DNA for the CDR3 is TGTGCCAGTAGCTCCCTTAGCGGGAGACTGCCAGAGACCCAGTACTTC.

The chain uses TRBV4-1 and TRBJ2-5; tentatively, D is TRBD1 (5 bases). Germline loops: CDR1 MGHRA, CDR2 YSYEKL. Deletions cut 4 bases from V and 5 bases from J, with 20 bases between. The CDR3 totals 16 residues. The CDR3 protein is CASSRVGWARVETQYF. As DNA, the CDR3 is TGCGCCAGCAGCCGCGTCGGTTGGGCCAGGGTGGAGACCCAGTACTTC.

The rearrangement links TRBV5-1 to TRBJ2-4, with TRBD1 as a possible D gene (6 bases). V was cut by 3 bases and J by 0 bases, with 13 bases left in between. This CDR3 region has 16 residues. Germline V lookup: CDR1 SGHRS, CDR2 YFSETQ. CDR3 DNA: TGCGCCAGCAGCTGGACAGCTAACCTAGCCAAAAACATTCAGTACTTC. This sequence encodes CASSWTANLAKNIQYF.

CDR3 sequence: CASSLRTVNTEAFF. The CDR3 nucleotides read TGTGCCAGCAGTCTGCGAACGGTGAACACTGAAGCTTTCTTT. This chain uses TRBV7-2 with TRBJ1-1; D unresolved. The CDR3 has 14 residues. Germline CDR1 and CDR2: SGHTA and FQGNSA. V was clipped by 6 bases and J by 0 bases, with 11 bases between them.

Written as DNA, the CDR3 is TGTGCCAGCAGCGGGGAGTCCGGGATACTGGTCCTGGTAAGTTCACCCCTCCACTTT. The encoded protein is CASSGESGILVLVSSPLHF. The chain recombines TRBV5-4 with TRBJ1-6; no clear D gene. The CDR3 totals 19 residues. V was shortened by 4 bases and J by 9 bases, with 29 bases between the two germline ends. Germline values: CDR1 SGHNT, CDR2 YYREEE (reference sequence).

V usage is TRBV10-3 and J usage is TRBJ2-1; D is unclear. Germline CDR1 ENHRY, CDR2 SYGVKD. V lost 3 bases, J lost 8 bases, and 5 bases lay in between. CDR3 length: 11 residues. CDR3 sequence: CAISELYEQFF. Written as DNA, the CDR3 is TGTGCCATCAGTGAACTTTATGAGCAGTTCTTC.

The rearrangement joins TRBV5-1 to TRBJ2-7; D might be TRBD1 (5 bases). This CDR3 contains 16 residues. Germline V gene lookup returns CDR1 SGHRS and CDR2 YFSETQ. Between the trimmed V and J ends, which lost 0 bases and 2 bases, there was a span of 15 bases. The CDR3: CASSLGGSGFTYEQYF. The CDR3 nucleotides are TGCGCCAGCAGCTTGGGAGGCTCAGGGTTTACCTACGAGCAGTACTTC.

V is TRBV18 and J is TRBJ2-1, with TRBD1 identical over 8 bases. This CDR3 has 13 residues. J gave up 6 bases and V 5 bases, and 3 bases lay outside the gene matches. Per germline, CDR1 KGHSH and CDR2 LQKENI. As DNA, the CDR3 is TGTGCCAGCTCAGGACAGGGTCTCAATGAGCAGTTCTTC. It yields the protein CASSGQGLNEQFF. Based on the CDR3 plus reference TRBV18 and TRBJ2-1, the full variable domain is NAGVMQNPRHLVRRRGQEARLRCSPMKGHSHVYWYRQLPEEGLKFMVYLQKENIIDESGMPKERFSAEFPKEGPSILRIQQVVRGDSAAYFCASSGQGLNEQFFGPGTRLTVL.

V is TRBV9 and J is TRBJ2-6; 11 bases map to TRBD2. Germline V lookup: CDR1 SGDLS, CDR2 YYNGEE. The CDR3 is 18 residues long. The J segment lost 0 bases and the V segment lost 6 bases, leaving 8 bases of the junction unmatched. Written as DNA, the CDR3 is TGTGCCAGCACCCGGGGACTAGCGGCTTACTCTGGGGCCAACGTCCTGACTTTC. This translates into CASTRGLAAYSGANVLTF.